This TCR beta chain was profiled in a study of CD8 T cells in ankylosing spondylitis. Study-level results: Seven to nine highly homologous variants formed a TCR beta motif that appeared characteristic of ankylosing spondylitis blood. Those disease-linked clones were CD8+; they were also relatively rare in peripheral blood. Reactive arthritis synovial fluid and blood previously showed some of these motif variants. Significantly higher representation of disease-linked clones was reported for matched ankylosing spondylitis synovial fluid.

At least ten counts were recorded for this clonotype. Its matching antigen is unknown. There are 16 residues in the CDR3. J lost 8 bases, V lost 3 bases, and 8 bases had no gene match. Germline lookup yields CDR1 SEHNR and CDR2 FQNEAQ (reference sequence). For TCR beta, libraries came from quantitative 5'-RACE with molecular barcodes. MiXCR, run by TCRdb on the 5' RACE reads, gives a single entry per CDR3 protein. The sample gives 500,000 or so distinct CDR3 sequences, about 5.4% of which show up once; roughly 3.3% is in the top ten. V usage is TRBV7-9 and J usage is TRBJ2-1; the match to TRBD2 covers 12 bases. Sequenced input: blood, either unsorted or a sorted T cell fraction (not recorded which). The sequence was obtained from a male donor with ankylosing spondylitis. CDR3 nucleotide sequence: TGTGCCAGCAGCTTGGTGACTAGCGGGAGTAGGGATGAGCAGTTCTTC. It specifies CASSLVTSGSRDEQFF.